Listed below are T cell receptor beta chains from one sample, sequenced in a study of shared clonotypes between healthy human individuals. Some clones are missing from TCRdb's copy, which holds only in-frame ones; the method was immunoSEQ multiplex PCR. Altogether around 700,000 clones are present, 55% to 75% being singletons, with the ten largest covering around 2%. What was sequenced was memory CD4+ T cells sorted from blood. The origin of the receptors is a woman in her twenties or thirties in good health. The CDR3 runs from the conserved cysteine through the conserved F or W. The D gene is left open where the match is weak. Some rows mark clone size as missing; the rest say once, few, many or name a class of expanded clone.

D,length,J,size,V,CDR3,DNA
TRBD1,14,TRBJ1-1,NA,TRBV27,CASSRQGWTAEAFF,TGTGCCAGCAGTCGACAGGGGTGGACGGCTGAAGCTTTCTTT
NA,17,TRBJ1-5,NA,TRBV19,CASSIGGGLLGNQPQHF,TGTGCCAGTAGTATAGGGGGCGGATTGTTAGGGAATCAGCCCCAGCATTTT
NA,15,TRBJ2-5,NA,TRBV4-2,CASSQDLWGDETQYF,TGTGCCAGCAGCCAAGATCTTTGGGGGGACGAGACCCAGTACTTC
TRBD2,17,TRBJ2-3,NA,TRBV19,CASSIYGLATTIDTQYF,TGTGCCAGTAGTATTTATGGACTAGCGACCACGATAGATACGCAGTATTTT
NA,15,TRBJ2-5,NA,TRBV19,CASSIDHVSQETQYF,TGTGCCAGTAGTATAGATCATGTCAGTCAAGAGACCCAGTACTTC
NA,14,TRBJ2-5,NA,TRBV28,CASSLDTGGETQYF,TGTGCCAGCAGCTTGGACACTGGCGGGGAGACCCAGTACTTC
TRBD2,16,TRBJ2-5,NA,TRBV18,CASSPRLAGGRETQYF,TGTGCCAGCTCACCACGACTAGCGGGAGGCAGGGAGACCCAGTACTTC
TRBD2,15,TRBJ2-1,NA,TRBV19,CASITQRGPINEQFF,TGTGCCAGTATAACCCAGCGGGGCCCCATCAATGAGCAGTTCTTC
TRBD2,15,TRBJ2-3,few,TRBV9,CASSERGREGDTQYF,TGTGCCAGCAGCGAGAGGGGGCGGGAGGGAGATACGCAGTATTTT
NA,12,TRBJ2-7,NA,TRBV10-3,CAISENSYEQYF,TGTGCCATCAGTGAAAACTCCTACGAGCAGTACTTC
TRBD2,16,TRBJ2-1,NA,TRBV6-6,CASNKAAGASYNEQFF,TGTGCCAGCAACAAAGCAGCGGGAGCATCCTACAATGAGCAGTTCTTC
NA,15,TRBJ2-7,NA,TRBV28,CASSRKTGVTYEQYF,TGTGCCAGCAGCAGAAAGACAGGCGTTACCTACGAGCAGTACTTC
TRBD2,16,TRBJ2-7,few,TRBV28,CASSSDGGVIPYEQYF,TGTGCCAGCAGTTCCGATGGGGGGGTCATCCCCTACGAGCAGTACTTC
NA,12,TRBJ1-5,NA,TRBV28,CATTGPNQPQHF,TGTGCCACCACAGGGCCAAATCAGCCCCAGCATTTT
NA,15,TRBJ1-3,few,TRBV11-1,CASSFRNRAGNTIYF,TGTGCCAGCAGCTTCCGAAACAGGGCTGGAAACACCATATATTTT
NA,13,TRBJ1-2,NA,TRBV23-1,CASSQPRVFGYTF,TGCGCCAGCAGTCAACCCAGGGTGTTCGGCTACACCTTC
TRBD1,17,TRBJ1-5,NA,TRBV7-2,CASSLGKLDRPYQPQHF,TGTGCCAGCAGCTTAGGAAAGTTGGACAGGCCGTATCAGCCCCAGCATTTT
NA,17,TRBJ1-1,NA,TRBV5-4,CASSTARDSSRNTEAFF,TGTGCCAGCAGCACAGCCCGGGACTCCTCTAGGAACACTGAAGCTTTCTTT
NA,11,TRBJ1-2,NA,TRBV5-5,CASRLLGGYTF,TGTGCCAGCAGGCTTCTGGGTGGCTACACCTTC
NA,13,TRBJ2-2,NA,TRBV30,CAWSVWNTGELFF,TGTGCCTGGAGTGTCTGGAACACCGGGGAGCTGTTTTTT
TRBD2,17,TRBJ2-3,NA,TRBV2,CASSDPASGRVADTQYF,TGTGCCAGCAGTGATCCTGCTAGCGGGAGGGTCGCAGATACGCAGTATTTT
TRBD2,16,TRBJ2-5,NA,TRBV5-1,CASSLGLAGTQETQYF,TGCGCCAGCAGCTTGGGACTAGCGGGAACACAAGAGACCCAGTACTTC
NA,11,TRBJ2-1,NA,TRBV2,CASSGYNEQFF,TGTGCCAGCAGTGGTTACAATGAGCAGTTCTTC
NA,14,TRBJ2-5,NA,TRBV27,CASSQPSGSETQYF,TGTGCCAGCAGCCAGCCGTCGGGGTCCGAGACCCAGTACTTC
TRBD2,16,TRBJ2-3,NA,TRBV18,CASSPSLAGATDTQYF,TGTGCCAGCTCACCATCGCTAGCGGGGGCCACAGATACGCAGTATTTT
NA,13,TRBJ2-1,NA,TRBV27,CASTKPQGGEQFF,TGTGCCAGCACCAAACCCCAGGGAGGCGAGCAGTTCTTC
NA,16,TRBJ2-3,NA,TRBV5-8,CASSQSRVVGTDTQYF,TGTGCCAGCAGCCAGTCCAGGGTGGTGGGCACAGATACGCAGTATTTT
NA,15,TRBJ2-5,NA,TRBV14,CASSQRLGGQETQYF,TGTGCCAGCAGCCAACGGCTTGGGGGACAAGAGACCCAGTACTTC
TRBD2,15,TRBJ2-2,once,TRBV7-3,CASSTTSANTGELFF,TGTGCCAGCAGTACGACTAGCGCGAACACCGGGGAGCTGTTTTTT
TRBD2,13,TRBJ2-7,NA,TRBV27,CASRLAGADEQYF,TGTGCCAGCAGGCTAGCGGGAGCCGACGAGCAGTACTTC
TRBD2,17,TRBJ2-1,NA,TRBV7-2,CASSSLPGLAGENEQFF,TGTGCCAGCAGCTCGCTGCCGGGACTAGCGGGAGAGAATGAGCAGTTCTTC
NA,17,TRBJ2-5,NA,TRBV25-1,CASSGPTDTQGSETQYF,TGTGCCAGCAGTGGCCCGACGGATACACAGGGATCGGAGACCCAGTACTTC
NA,14,TRBJ1-2,few,TRBV5-4,CASSLVGGFYGYTF,TGTGCCAGCAGCTTGGTAGGGGGGTTCTATGGCTACACCTTC
NA,14,TRBJ2-1,NA,TRBV7-2,CASTQGGSYNEQFF,TGTGCCAGTACCCAGGGGGGCTCCTACAATGAGCAGTTCTTC
NA,14,TRBJ1-5,NA,TRBV7-3,CASSPDGRGQPQHF,TGTGCCAGCAGCCCCGATGGTCGGGGCCAGCCCCAGCATTTT
NA,15,TRBJ2-2,NA,TRBV11-2,CASSSGQMNTGELFF,TGTGCCAGCAGCTCGGGGCAGATGAACACCGGGGAGCTGTTTTTT
TRBD1,15,TRBJ2-7,NA,TRBV6-5,CASRAWTGNNYEQYF,TGTGCCAGCAGAGCCTGGACAGGAAACAACTACGAGCAGTACTTC
NA,13,TRBJ1-1,NA,TRBV30,CAWSVARNTEAFF,TGTGCCTGGAGTGTGGCCAGAAACACTGAAGCTTTCTTT
TRBD2,17,TRBJ2-1,NA,TRBV7-2,CASSLASRVGGYNEQFF,TGTGCCAGCAGCTTAGCGTCTCGGGTCGGGGGGTACAATGAGCAGTTCTTC
NA,16,TRBJ1-5,NA,TRBV19,CASSSLGGNSNQPQHF,TGTGCCAGTAGTAGCCTGGGGGGTAATAGCAATCAGCCCCAGCATTTT
TRBD1,16,TRBJ2-1,NA,TRBV11-2,CASSQAGTGADNEQFF,TGTGCCAGCAGCCAGGCGGGGACAGGGGCTGACAATGAGCAGTTCTTC
NA,14,TRBJ1-2,NA,TRBV7-9,CASSLDRVVYGYTF,TGTGCCAGCAGCTTAGACAGGGTGGTATATGGCTACACCTTC